What follows are 5 T cell receptor beta chains derived from one specimen sequenced in a study of naive and memory T cell subsets. Two oligonucleotides, mixed equimolar, formed the beta constant-region primer covering TRBC1 and TRBC2. Four rounds of PCR amplified the ligated cDNA using nested alpha and beta constant-region primers plus SP2. TCRdb ran MiXCR on the UMI-ligation and nested PCR reads and lists one entry per CDR3 protein. Among some 80,000 distinct CDR3 sequences listed, 9% to 9.5% were seen once. The material sequenced was naive CD8+ T cells from blood. Every receptor here comes from a human donor in good health.

This clonotype was counted ten times or more. This chain links TRBV12-3 or TRBV12-4 with TRBJ2-7; D is uncertain. The CDR3 is 13 residues long. With 6 bases removed from V and 1 base from J, the gap between germline ends came to 10 bases. The CDR3 region is CASSPAWSYEQYF. In DNA form, the CDR3 reads TGTGCCAGCAGCCCCGCTTGGTCCTACGAGCAGTACTTC.

With regard to this clonotype: Just one base apart from a much larger clone, this may be a read error. The rearrangement joins TRBV7-8 to TRBJ2-5; tentatively, D is TRBD1 or TRBD2 (5 bases each). This CDR3 comprises 14 residues. The germline V gene has CDR1 SGHVS and CDR2 FQNEAQ. The chain's CDR3 is CARSLAPGSETQYF. The CDR3 DNA reads as TGTGCCAGGAGCTTAGCGCCAGGGAGCGAGACCCAGTACTTC.

V is TRBV27 and J is TRBJ2-1; D is unresolved. Germline CDR1 is MNHEY and CDR2 is SMNVEV (reference sequence). V was cut by 3 bases and J by 0 bases, with 9 bases left in between. The CDR3 is 15 amino acids. The CDR3 here is CASSLGFYSYNEQFF. CDR3 bases: TGTGCCAGCAGTTTGGGCTTCTACTCCTACAATGAGCAGTTCTTC.

This clonotype was seen ten or more times. The rearrangement joins TRBV2 to TRBJ2-2; D unclear. V was cut by 1 base and J by 0 bases, with 15 bases left in between. CDR3 length equals 18 residues. Germline V CDR1 and CDR2: SNHLY, FYNNEI. CDR3 protein: CASSEEPFRTTNTGELFF. In nucleotides, the CDR3 is TGTGCCAGCAGTGAAGAGCCGTTTAGAACAACGAACACCGGGGAGCTGTTTTTT.

This clonotype was observed at least ten times. The V and J genes are TRBV7-9 and TRBJ2-1; TRBD2 aligns across 8 bases. Unmatched junction bases numbered 12, after V lost 5 bases and J lost 12 bases. The CDR3 spans 14 residues. Germline CDR1 is SEHNR and CDR2 is FQNEAQ (reference sequence). This CDR3 is CASSRSGMDGGQFF. CDR3 in DNA: TGTGCCAGCAGCCGTAGCGGGATGGACGGGGGGCAGTTCTTC.